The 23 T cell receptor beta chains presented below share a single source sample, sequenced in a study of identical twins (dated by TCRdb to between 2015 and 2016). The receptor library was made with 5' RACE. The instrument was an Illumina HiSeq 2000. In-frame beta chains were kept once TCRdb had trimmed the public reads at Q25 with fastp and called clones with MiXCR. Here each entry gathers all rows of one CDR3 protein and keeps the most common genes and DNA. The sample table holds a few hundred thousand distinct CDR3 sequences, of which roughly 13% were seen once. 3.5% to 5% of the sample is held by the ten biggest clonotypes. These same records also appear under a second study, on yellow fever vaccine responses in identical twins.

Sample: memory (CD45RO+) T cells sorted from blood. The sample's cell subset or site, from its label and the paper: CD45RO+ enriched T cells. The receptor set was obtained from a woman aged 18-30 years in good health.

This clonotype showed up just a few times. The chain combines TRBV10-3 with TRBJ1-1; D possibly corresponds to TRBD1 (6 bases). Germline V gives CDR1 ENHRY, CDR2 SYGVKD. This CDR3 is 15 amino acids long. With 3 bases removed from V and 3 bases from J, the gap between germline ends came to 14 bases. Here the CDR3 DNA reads TGTGCCATCAGTGACGGGGGGGCCGGTGACACTGAAGCTTTCTTT. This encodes CAISDGGAGDTEAFF.

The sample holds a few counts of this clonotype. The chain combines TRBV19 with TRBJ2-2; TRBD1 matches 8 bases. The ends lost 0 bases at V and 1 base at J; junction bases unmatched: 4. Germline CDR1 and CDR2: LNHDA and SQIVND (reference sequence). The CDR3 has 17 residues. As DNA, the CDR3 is TGTGCCAGTAGTATAGATCCCGGGACAGGGAACACCGGGGAGCTGTTTTTT. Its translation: CASSIDPGTGNTGELFF.

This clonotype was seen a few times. The CDR3, as DNA: TGCAGTGCCGAACACAGACTCTACGAGCAGTACTTC. Protein product: CSAEHRLYEQYF. V usage is TRBV20-1 and J usage is TRBJ2-7; D unclear. Germline values: CDR1 DFQATT, CDR2 SNEGSKA (reference sequence). This CDR3 spans 12 amino acids. Between the trimmed V and J ends, which lost 6 bases and 3 bases, there was a span of 12 bases.

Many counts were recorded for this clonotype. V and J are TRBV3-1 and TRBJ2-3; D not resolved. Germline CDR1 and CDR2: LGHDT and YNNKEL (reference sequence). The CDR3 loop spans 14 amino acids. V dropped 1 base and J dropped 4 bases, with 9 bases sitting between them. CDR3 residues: CASSQVSRPDTQYF. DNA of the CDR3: TGTGCCAGCAGCCAAGTAAGCAGACCAGATACGCAGTATTTT.

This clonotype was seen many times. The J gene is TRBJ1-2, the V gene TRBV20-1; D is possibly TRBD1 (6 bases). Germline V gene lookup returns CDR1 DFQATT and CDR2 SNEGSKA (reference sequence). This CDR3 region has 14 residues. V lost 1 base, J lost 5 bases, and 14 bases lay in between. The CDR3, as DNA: TGCAGTGCTAGAGTGTCGGGGGCAAGATATGGCTACACCTTC. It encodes CSARVSGARYGYTF.

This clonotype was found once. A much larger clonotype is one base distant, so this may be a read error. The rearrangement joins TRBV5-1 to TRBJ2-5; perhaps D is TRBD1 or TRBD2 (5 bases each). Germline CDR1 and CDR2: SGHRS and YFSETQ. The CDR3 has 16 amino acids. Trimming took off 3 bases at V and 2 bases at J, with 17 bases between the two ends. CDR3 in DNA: TGCGCCAGCAGCTGGGGGATTCCGGGAAGACAAGAGACCCAGTACTTC. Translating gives CASSWGIPGRQETQYF. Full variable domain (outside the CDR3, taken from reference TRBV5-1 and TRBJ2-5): KAGVTQTPRYLIKTRGQQVTLSCSPISGHRSVSWYQQTPGQGLQFLFEYFSETQRNKGNFPGRFSGRQFSNSRSEMNVSTLELGDSALYLCASSWGIPGRQETQYFGPGTRLLVL.

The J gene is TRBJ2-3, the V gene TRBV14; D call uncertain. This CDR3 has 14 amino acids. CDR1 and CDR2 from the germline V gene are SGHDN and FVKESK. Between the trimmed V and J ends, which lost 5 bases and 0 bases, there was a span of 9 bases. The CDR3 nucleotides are TGTGCCAGCAGCGAACTACCTAGCACAGATACGCAGTATTTT. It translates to CASSELPSTDTQYF.

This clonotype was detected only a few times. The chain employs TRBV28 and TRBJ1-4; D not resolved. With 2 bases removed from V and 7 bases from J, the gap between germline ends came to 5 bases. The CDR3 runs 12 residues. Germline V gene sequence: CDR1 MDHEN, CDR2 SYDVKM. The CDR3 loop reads CASSLRSEKLFF. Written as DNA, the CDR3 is TGTGCCAGCAGTTTACGGTCTGAAAAACTGTTTTTT.

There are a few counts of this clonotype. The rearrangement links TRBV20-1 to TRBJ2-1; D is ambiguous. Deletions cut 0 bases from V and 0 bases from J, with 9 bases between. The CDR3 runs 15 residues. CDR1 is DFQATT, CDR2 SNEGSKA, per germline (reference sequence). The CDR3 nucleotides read TGCAGTGCTAGAGAAACGCAGAGCTCCTACAATGAGCAGTTCTTC. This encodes CSARETQSSYNEQFF.

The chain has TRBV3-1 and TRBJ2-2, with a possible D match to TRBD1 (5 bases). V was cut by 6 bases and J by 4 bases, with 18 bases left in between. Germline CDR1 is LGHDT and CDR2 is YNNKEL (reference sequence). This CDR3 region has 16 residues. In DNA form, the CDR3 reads TGTGCCAGCAGACCCAAGGACACGCGCTTCACCGGGGAGCTGTTTTTT. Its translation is CASRPKDTRFTGELFF.

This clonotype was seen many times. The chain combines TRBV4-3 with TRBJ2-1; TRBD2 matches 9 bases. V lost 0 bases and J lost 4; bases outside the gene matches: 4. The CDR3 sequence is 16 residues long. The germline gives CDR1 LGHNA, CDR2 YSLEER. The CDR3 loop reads CASSQDGGRAYNEQFF. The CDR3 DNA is TGCGCCAGCAGCCAAGACGGCGGGAGGGCTTACAATGAGCAGTTCTTC.

As DNA, the CDR3 is TGCAGTGCTAGAGCCAGCGGGAGTATCGCCTACAATGAGCAGTTCTTC. Translating it yields CSARASGSIAYNEQFF. The gene calls are TRBV20-1 and TRBJ2-1; 8 bases fit TRBD2. The CDR3 totals 16 residues. V trimming: 1 base; J trimming: 2 bases; junction bases outside the gene matches: 7. Germline loops: CDR1 DFQATT, CDR2 SNEGSKA (reference sequence).

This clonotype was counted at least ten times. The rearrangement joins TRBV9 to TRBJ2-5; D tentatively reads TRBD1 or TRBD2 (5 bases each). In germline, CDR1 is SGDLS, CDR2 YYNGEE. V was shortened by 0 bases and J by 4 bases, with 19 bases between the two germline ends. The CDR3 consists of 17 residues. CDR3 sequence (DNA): TGTGCCAGCAGCGTAGGTCCCAGGCCTGTTGGGGGAGAGACCCAGTACTTC. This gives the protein CASSVGPRPVGGETQYF.

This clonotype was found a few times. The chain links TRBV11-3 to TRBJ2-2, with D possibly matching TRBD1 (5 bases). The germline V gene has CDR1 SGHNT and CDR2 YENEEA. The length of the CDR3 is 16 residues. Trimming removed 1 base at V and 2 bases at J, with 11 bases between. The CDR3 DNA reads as TGTGCCAGCAGCTTAGCTAGGACACTTAACACCGGGGAGCTGTTTTTT. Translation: CASSLARTLNTGELFF.

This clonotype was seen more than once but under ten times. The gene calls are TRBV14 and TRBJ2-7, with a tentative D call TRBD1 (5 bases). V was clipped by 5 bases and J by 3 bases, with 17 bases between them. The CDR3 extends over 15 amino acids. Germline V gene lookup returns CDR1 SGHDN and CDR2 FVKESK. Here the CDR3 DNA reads TGTGCCAGCAGCGCTCTTGGCCAGGGTAACTACGAGCAGTACTTC. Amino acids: CASSALGQGNYEQYF. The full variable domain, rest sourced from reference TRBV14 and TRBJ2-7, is EAGVTQFPSHSVIEKGQTVTLRCDPISGHDNLYWYRRVMGKEIKFLLHFVKESKQDESGMPNNRFLAERTGGTYSTLKVQPAELEDSGVYFCASSALGQGNYEQYFGPGTRLTVT.

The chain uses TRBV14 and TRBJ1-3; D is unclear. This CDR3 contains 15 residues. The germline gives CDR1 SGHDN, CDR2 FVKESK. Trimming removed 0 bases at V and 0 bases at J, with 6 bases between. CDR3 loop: CASSQDNISGNTIYF. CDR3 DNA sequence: TGTGCCAGCAGCCAAGATAACATCTCTGGAAACACCATATATTTT.

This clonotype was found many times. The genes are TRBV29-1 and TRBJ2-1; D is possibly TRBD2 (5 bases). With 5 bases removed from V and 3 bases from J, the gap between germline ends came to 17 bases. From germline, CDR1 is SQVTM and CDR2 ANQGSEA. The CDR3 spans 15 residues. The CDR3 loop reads CSVKGAERVYNEQFF. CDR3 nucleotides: TGCAGCGTTAAAGGAGCGGAAAGGGTCTACAATGAGCAGTTCTTC.

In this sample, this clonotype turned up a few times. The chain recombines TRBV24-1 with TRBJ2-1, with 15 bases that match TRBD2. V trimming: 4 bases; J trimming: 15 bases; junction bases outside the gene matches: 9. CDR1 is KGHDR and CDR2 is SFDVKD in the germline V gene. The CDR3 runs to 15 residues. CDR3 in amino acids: CATSEPGGTSGRLFF. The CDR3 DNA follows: TGTGCCACCAGTGAACCTGGCGGGACTAGCGGGAGGCTGTTCTTC.

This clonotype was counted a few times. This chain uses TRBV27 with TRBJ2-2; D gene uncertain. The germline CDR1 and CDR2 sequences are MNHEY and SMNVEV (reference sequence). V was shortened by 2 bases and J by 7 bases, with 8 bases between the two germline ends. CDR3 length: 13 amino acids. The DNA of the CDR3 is TGTGCCAGCAGTTTACGGCAAAACGGGGAGCTGTTTTTT. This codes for CASSLRQNGELFF.

DNA of the CDR3: TGTGCCAGCAGCCTAGGGGCGGGACCTTACGAGCAGTACTTC. Translation gives CASSLGAGPYEQYF. This chain connects TRBV7-2 to TRBJ2-7; D might be TRBD2 (6 bases). The CDR3 consists of 14 residues. CDR1 SGHTA and CDR2 FQGNSA come from the germline V gene. Trimming stripped 5 bases from V and 4 bases from J, with 15 bases between.

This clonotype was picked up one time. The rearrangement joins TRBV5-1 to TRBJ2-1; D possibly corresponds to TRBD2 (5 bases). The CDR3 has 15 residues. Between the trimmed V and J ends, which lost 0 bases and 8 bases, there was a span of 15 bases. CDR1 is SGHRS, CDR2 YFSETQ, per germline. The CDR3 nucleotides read TGCGCCAGCAGCTTGGCGGGGAATAGCCTCCATGAGCAGTTCTTC. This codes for CASSLAGNSLHEQFF.

CDR3 protein: CASSLDRQSTEQYF. The DNA for the CDR3 is TGTGCCAGCAGCTTAGACCGACAGTCGACCGAGCAGTACTTC. This chain connects TRBV7-2 to TRBJ2-7; tentative D call: TRBD1 (5 bases). The germline V gene encodes CDR1 SGHTA and CDR2 FQGNSA. The CDR3 runs 14 residues. Between the trimmed V and J ends, which lost 1 base and 6 bases, there was a span of 13 bases.

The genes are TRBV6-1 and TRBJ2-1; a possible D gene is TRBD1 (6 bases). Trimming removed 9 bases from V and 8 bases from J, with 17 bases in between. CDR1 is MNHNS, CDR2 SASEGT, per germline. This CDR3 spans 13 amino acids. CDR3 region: CASGTFEVDEQFF. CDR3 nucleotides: TGTGCCAGTGGGACATTCGAGGTAGATGAGCAGTTCTTC.